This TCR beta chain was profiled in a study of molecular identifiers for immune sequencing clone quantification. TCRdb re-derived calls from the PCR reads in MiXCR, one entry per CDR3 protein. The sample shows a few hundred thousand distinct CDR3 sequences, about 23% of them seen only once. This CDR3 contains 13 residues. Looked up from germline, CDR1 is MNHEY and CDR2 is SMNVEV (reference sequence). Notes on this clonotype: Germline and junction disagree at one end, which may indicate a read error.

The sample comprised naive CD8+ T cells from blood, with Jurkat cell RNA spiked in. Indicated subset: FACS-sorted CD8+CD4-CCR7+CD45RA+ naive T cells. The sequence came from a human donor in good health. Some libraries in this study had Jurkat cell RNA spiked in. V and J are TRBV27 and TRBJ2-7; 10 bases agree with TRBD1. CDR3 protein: CASRGTGAYERYF. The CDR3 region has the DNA TGTGCCAGCAGGGGGACAGGGGCCTACGAGCGGTACTTC.